A single sample is the source of the 11 T cell receptor beta chains below, sequenced in a study of blood T cell repertoires in COVID-19. Using immunoSEQ multiplex PCR, the repertoire was profiled, and TCRdb retains in-frame clones only, with some absent. The sample has approximately 180,000 clones, 70% to 90% seen once. Material: peripheral blood. The receptor set was obtained from a man aged 40-49 years with active or convalescent COVID-19.

The genes are TRBV7-2 and TRBJ2-7; 12 bases line up with TRBD2. Germline assignment: CDR1 SGHTA and CDR2 FQGNSA. The CDR3 is made up of 15 amino acids. The J segment lost 2 bases and the V segment lost 4 bases, leaving 3 bases of the junction unmatched. Here the CDR3 reads CASSSASGGAYEQYF. The DNA for the CDR3 is TGTGCCAGCAGCTCGGCTAGCGGGGGGGCCTACGAGCAGTACTTC.

This clone was recorded a few times. V is TRBV15 and J is TRBJ2-7; D remains unclear. Germline lookup yields CDR1 LNHNV and CDR2 YYDKDF (reference sequence). The CDR3 has 13 residues. Trimming cost V 1 base and J 1 base, with 5 bases left between them. This chain's CDR3 is CATSRGLSYEQYF. The CDR3 coding sequence is TGTGCCACCAGCAGAGGACTTTCCTACGAGCAGTACTTC.

This clone came up a few times. The sample carries other DNA sequences with the same CDR3. The chain couples TRBV10-2 to TRBJ1-5; unclear D gene. This CDR3 is built from 14 residues. Trimming shortened V by 0 bases and J by 4 bases, and 7 bases separated the two germline ends. Germline loops: CDR1 WSHSY, CDR2 SAAADI. CDR3 sequence: CASSESGLNQPQHF. The CDR3 DNA reads as TGCGCCAGCAGTGAGTCGGGCCTAAATCAGCCCCAGCATTTT.

The J gene is TRBJ1-3, the V gene TRBV7-9, with unresolved D. The V end lost 2 bases, the J end lost 0 bases, and 2 bases lay between the germline ends. The CDR3 length is 13 residues. Germline V gene sequence: CDR1 SEHNR, CDR2 FQNEAQ (reference sequence). The CDR3, as DNA: TGTGCCAGCAGCTTACACTCTGGAAACACCATATATTTT. Amino acid sequence: CASSLHSGNTIYF. The variable domain in full, with the rest retrieved from reference TRBV7-9 and TRBJ1-3, is DTGVSQNPRHKITKRGQNVTFRCDPISEHNRLYWYRQTLGQGPEFLTYFQNEAQLEKSRLLSDRFSAERPKGSFSTLEIQRTEQGDSAMYLCASSLHSGNTIYFGEGSWLTVV.

This clone was seen just once. The rearrangement uses TRBV4-1 and TRBJ2-7; D is ambiguous. The CDR3 has 13 amino acids. Trimming shortened V by 1 base and J by 5 bases, and 9 bases separated the two germline ends. Germline-derived CDR1 and CDR2 are MGHRA and YSYEKL. The CDR3 loop reads CASSQVGEDEQYF. The CDR3 coding sequence is TGCGCCAGCAGCCAAGTTGGTGAGGACGAGCAGTACTTC.

The chain couples TRBV4-1 to TRBJ2-7; maybe TRBD1 (6 bases). The V and J ends lost 1 base and 0 bases respectively, with 13 bases between them. Germline assignment: CDR1 MGHRA and CDR2 YSYEKL. This CDR3 region has 16 residues. Here the CDR3 DNA reads TGCGCCAGCAGCCAAGTTACAGGGTTGAGCTCCTACGAGCAGTACTTC. The encoded protein is CASSQVTGLSSYEQYF.

The chain couples TRBV5-1 to TRBJ2-2; 9 nucleotides line up with TRBD1. J gave up 6 bases and V 3 bases, and 15 bases lay outside the gene matches. Germline V gives CDR1 SGHRS, CDR2 YFSETQ. The CDR3 length is 18 residues. CDR3 protein: CASSYSTGTGIFAGELFF. CDR3 DNA: TGCGCCAGCAGCTACAGCACCGGGACAGGGATATTCGCCGGGGAGCTGTTTTTT.

This sequence joins TRBV9 and TRBJ2-3; D might be TRBD2 (5 bases). V lost 0 bases, J lost 1 base, and 9 bases lay in between. The CDR3 is 15 residues long. Germline CDR1 reads SGDLS; CDR2 reads YYNGEE. CDR3: CASSVGGRGTDTQYF. As DNA, the CDR3 is TGTGCCAGCAGCGTAGGCGGGCGTGGCACAGATACGCAGTATTTT.

The chain recombines TRBV6-2 or TRBV6-3 with TRBJ1-1; no clear D gene. The CDR3 is made up of 15 amino acids. The ends were cut back, 2 bases at V and 6 bases at J, with 16 bases in the middle. CDR1 MNHEY and CDR2 SVGEGT come from the germline V gene. Here the CDR3 DNA reads TGTGCCAGCAGTTACGGGCCGGCGGGGAGGGCTGAAGCTTTCTTT. It yields the protein CASSYGPAGRAEAFF.

DNA for the CDR3: TGTGCCAGCAGCGAAAGGGGGCTGGTGACTGAAGCTTTCTTT. Translated, it gives CASSERGLVTEAFF. The rearrangement uses TRBV27 and TRBJ1-1; TRBD1 aligns across 7 bases. This CDR3 spans 14 amino acids. J gave up 5 bases and V 6 bases, and 9 bases lay outside the gene matches. CDR1 is MNHEY and CDR2 is SMNVEV in the germline V gene (reference sequence).

V gene TRBV11-2 combines with J gene TRBJ1-3; D ambiguous. Germline V gives CDR1 SGHAT, CDR2 FQNNGV. The CDR3 loop spans 15 amino acids. V was shortened by 1 base and J by 2 bases, with 9 bases between the two germline ends. The CDR3 region has the DNA TGTGCCAGCAGCTTAGTAGGAGCTCCTGGAAACACCATATATTTT. Translation gives CASSLVGAPGNTIYF.